This entry describes one T cell receptor beta chain. What it binds is not known. The record originates from a study of T-cell memory formation after mild COVID-19. Study overall: In these data, TCR clusters were largely donor specific. General study points: Memory from before infection featured some responding clones, which suggests cross-reactive memory joined. Balance between CD4 and CD8 was seen in clones contracting day 15 to 85, and a CD4+ lean was seen in later expanders.

TCRdb independently ran MiXCR on the 5' RACE reads; one entry per CDR3 protein. The data show around 390,000 distinct CDR3 sequences, with approximately 15% seen just once and around a fifth held by the top ten. The clonotype originates from a man aged 18 to 35 who had mild COVID-19 (a few samples of this study predate the infection). Cell type and time point are not known. Sequenced input: PBMCs or a T cell subset sorted from them (not recorded which).

Here the CDR3 DNA reads TGTGCCAGCAGGCGGCAGCTTGGATTGGACACTGAAGCTTTCTTT. It encodes CASRRQLGLDTEAFF. The gene calls are TRBV6-5 and TRBJ1-1; D is unresolved. V was clipped by 6 bases and J by 3 bases, with 17 bases between them. The CDR3 totals 15 residues. Germline values: CDR1 MNHEY, CDR2 SVGAGI.